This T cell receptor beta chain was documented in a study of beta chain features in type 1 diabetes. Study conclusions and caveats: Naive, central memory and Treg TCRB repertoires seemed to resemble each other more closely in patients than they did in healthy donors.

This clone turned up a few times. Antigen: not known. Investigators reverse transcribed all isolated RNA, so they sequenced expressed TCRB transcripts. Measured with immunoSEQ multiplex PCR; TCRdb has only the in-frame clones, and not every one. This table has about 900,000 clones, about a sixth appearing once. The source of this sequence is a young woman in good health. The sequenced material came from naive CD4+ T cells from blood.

In DNA form, the CDR3 reads TGTGCCAGCAGTACCGGGGGAGATACGCAGTATTTT. As protein: CASSTGGDTQYF. The chain has TRBV13 and TRBJ2-3, with a tentative D call TRBD2 (6 bases). V gave up 6 bases and J gave up 5 bases, with 9 bases separating them. Germline V gene lookup returns CDR1 PRHDT and CDR2 FYEKMQ (reference sequence). This CDR3 has 12 residues.